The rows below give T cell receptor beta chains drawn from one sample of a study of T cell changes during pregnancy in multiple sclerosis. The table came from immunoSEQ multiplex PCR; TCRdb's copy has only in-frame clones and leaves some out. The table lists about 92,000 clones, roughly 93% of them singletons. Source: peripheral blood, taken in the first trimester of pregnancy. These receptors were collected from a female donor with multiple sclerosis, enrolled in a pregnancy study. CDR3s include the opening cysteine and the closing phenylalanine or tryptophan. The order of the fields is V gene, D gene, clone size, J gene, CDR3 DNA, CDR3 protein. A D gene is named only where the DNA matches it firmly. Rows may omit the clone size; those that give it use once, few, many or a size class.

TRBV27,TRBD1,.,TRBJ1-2,TGTGCCAGCAGTTCAGGGGGTTGGACTAACTATGGCTACACCTTC,CASSSGGWTNYGYTF
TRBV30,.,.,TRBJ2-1,TGTGCCTGGAGTACCGGGATGCTAATCGACAATGAGCAGTTCTTC,CAWSTGMLIDNEQFF
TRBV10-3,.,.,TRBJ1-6,TGTGCCATCAGTGTAGATAATTCACCCCTCCACTTT,CAISVDNSPLHF
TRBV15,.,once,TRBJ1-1,TGTGCCACCAGCCGGGAGCCGAACACTGAAGCTTTCTTT,CATSREPNTEAFF
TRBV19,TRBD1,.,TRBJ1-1,TGTGCCAGTAGTCTCCCGGGACAGGGTACTGAAGCTTTCTTT,CASSLPGQGTEAFF
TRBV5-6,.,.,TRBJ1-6,TGTGCCAGCAGCTTAGCGGGACTTAGCTCCTATAATTCACCCCTCCACTTT,CASSLAGLSSYNSPLHF
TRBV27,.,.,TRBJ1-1,TGTGCCAGCCAGGGGCCCTACACTGAAGCTTTCTTT,CASQGPYTEAFF
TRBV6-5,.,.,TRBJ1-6,TGTGCCAGCAGTAGCGCGGGTTATTCACCCCTCCACTTT,CASSSAGYSPLHF
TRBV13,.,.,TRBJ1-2,TGTGCCAGCAGCTTAGAAGGGGGGGCAGGCTATGGCTACACCTTC,CASSLEGGAGYGYTF
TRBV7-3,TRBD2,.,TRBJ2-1,TGTGCCAGCAGCCACAGGACTAGCTCGGAAACTTTCTTC,CASSHRTSSETFF
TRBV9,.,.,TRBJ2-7,TGTGCCAGCAGCCTAACGACAGCCTACGAGCAGTACTTC,CASSLTTAYEQYF
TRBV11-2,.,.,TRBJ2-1,TGTGCCAGCAGCTTAGCTGTAAGCGGACCCTACAATGAGCAGTTCTTC,CASSLAVSGPYNEQFF
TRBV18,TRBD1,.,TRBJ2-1,TGTGCCAGCTCAGTGGCAGGGGGTCCCAATGAGCAGTTCTTC,CASSVAGGPNEQFF
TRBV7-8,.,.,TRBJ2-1,TGTGCCAGCAGCTTAGTCTCCGGACTTTACAATGAGCAGTTCTTC,CASSLVSGLYNEQFF
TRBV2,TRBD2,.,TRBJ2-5,TGTGCCAGCATCAGGGCTAGCGGGGGGACAGAGACCCAGTACTTC,CASIRASGGTETQYF
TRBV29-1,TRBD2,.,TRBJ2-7,TGCAGCGTTGAACTAGCGGGGGTCTACGAGCAGTACTTC,CSVELAGVYEQYF
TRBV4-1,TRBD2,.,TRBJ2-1,TGCGCCAGCAGCCAAGCGGGGGGTTTCGACAATGAGCAGTTCTTC,CASSQAGGFDNEQFF
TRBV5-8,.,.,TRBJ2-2,TGTGCCAGCAGCTTCCAAATGACCGGGGAGCTGTTTTTT,CASSFQMTGELFF
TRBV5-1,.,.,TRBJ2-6,TGCGCCAGCGGGTGGGCAGAGCCCTCCGGGGCCAACGTCCTGACTTTC,CASGWAEPSGANVLTF
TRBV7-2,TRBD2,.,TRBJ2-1,TGTGCCAGCACTCGCGGGGGGTCGGACAATGAGCAGTTCTTC,CASTRGGSDNEQFF
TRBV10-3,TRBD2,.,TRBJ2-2,TGTGCCATTACGGGGGGGCCGAACACCGGGGAGCTGTTTTTT,CAITGGPNTGELFF
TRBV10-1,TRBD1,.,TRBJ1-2,TGCGCCAGCGGAGGACAGGGCTTTGGCTACACCTTC,CASGGQGFGYTF
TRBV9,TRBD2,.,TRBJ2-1,TGTGCCAGCAGCGTAGGATCGAGCGGGGCTACAAGCTCCTACAATGAGCAGTTCTTC,CASSVGSSGATSSYNEQFF
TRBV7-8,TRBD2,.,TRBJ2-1,TGTGCCAGCAGCTACCTTACTCGCGGGGGGCCGCTGAATGAGCAGTTCTTC,CASSYLTRGGPLNEQFF
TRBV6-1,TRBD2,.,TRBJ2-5,TGTGCCAGCAGTGAAGCCACTTCCTGGCGGGGGGGCCGGGAGACCCAGTACTTC,CASSEATSWRGGRETQYF
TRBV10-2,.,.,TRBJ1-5,TGCGCCAGCAGTGCTACGACAAATAGCAATCAGCCCCAGCATTTT,CASSATTNSNQPQHF
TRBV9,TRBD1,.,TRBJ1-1,TGTGCCAGCGGACAGGACATGAACACTGAAGCTTTCTTT,CASGQDMNTEAFF
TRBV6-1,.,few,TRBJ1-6,TGTGCCAGCAGTGAAGCGCGGGGCTCCTATAATTCACCCCTCCACTTT,CASSEARGSYNSPLHF
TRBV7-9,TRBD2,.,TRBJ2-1,TGTGCCAGCAGCGCTATTAGGGGGTTAGCGGGGGGTATTAATGAGCAGTTCTTC,CASSAIRGLAGGINEQFF
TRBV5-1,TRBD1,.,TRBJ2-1,TGCGCCAGCAGACGGACAGGGGAGGACTCGTTCTTC,CASRRTGEDSFF
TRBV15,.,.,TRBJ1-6,TGTGCCACGAGTCAGGATCTCAATTCACCCCTCCACTTT,CATSQDLNSPLHF
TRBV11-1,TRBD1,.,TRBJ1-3,TGTGCCAGCAGCTTACAAGACAGGGCGTATGGAAACACCATATATTTT,CASSLQDRAYGNTIYF
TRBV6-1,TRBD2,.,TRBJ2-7,TGTGCCAGCAGTGGTCCAGCGGGGGGGCCGAGAGAGCAGTACTTC,CASSGPAGGPREQYF
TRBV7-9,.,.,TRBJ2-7,TGTGCCAGCAGCCCAGCGCCCAGGGGGGAGATCCACGAGCAGTACTTC,CASSPAPRGEIHEQYF
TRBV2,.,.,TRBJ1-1,TGTGCCAGCGCTGGGGGGGTAGCCACTGAAGCTTTCTTT,CASAGGVATEAFF
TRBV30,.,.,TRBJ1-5,TGTGCCTGGAGCCCAGACAATCAGCCCCAGCATTTT,CAWSPDNQPQHF
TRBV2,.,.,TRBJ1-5,TGTGCCAGCAGTGAGCAGACATATAGCAATCAGCCCCAGCATTTT,CASSEQTYSNQPQHF
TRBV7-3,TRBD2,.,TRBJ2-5,TGTGCCAGCAGCCCCGGACTAGGCCCTCGTGAGACCCAGTACTTC,CASSPGLGPRETQYF
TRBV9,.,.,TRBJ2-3,TGTGCCAGCAGCGTGAGCGGGTCCAGCACAGATACGCAGTATTTT,CASSVSGSSTDTQYF
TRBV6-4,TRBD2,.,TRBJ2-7,TGTGCCAGCATCCTAGCGGGGGAGCAGTACTTC,CASILAGEQYF
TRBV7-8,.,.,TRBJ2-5,TGTGCCAGCAGCTTAAGGGGGAGGGCCAGGGGGCGAGAAGAGACCCAGTACTTC,CASSLRGRARGREETQYF
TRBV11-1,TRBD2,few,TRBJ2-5,TGTGCCAGCAGCCGCGGGGGCCAAGAGACCCAGTACTTC,CASSRGGQETQYF
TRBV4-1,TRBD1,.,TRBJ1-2,TGCGCCAGCAGGTCCCCGGGGACAGGACATAACTATGGCTACACCTTC,CASRSPGTGHNYGYTF
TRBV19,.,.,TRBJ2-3,TGTGCCAGTAGTATAGAAGCCCAATATACGCAGTATTTT,CASSIEAQYTQYF
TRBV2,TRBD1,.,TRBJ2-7,TGTGCCAGCGTCTATACGGGACAGGGTTCCTACGAGCAGTACTTC,CASVYTGQGSYEQYF
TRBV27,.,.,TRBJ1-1,TGTGCCAGCAGTCGCGGGCCGAGGGCTTTCTTT,CASSRGPRAFF
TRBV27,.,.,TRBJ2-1,TGTGCCAGCAGTCAGGGGTTCGATGAGCAGTTCTTC,CASSQGFDEQFF
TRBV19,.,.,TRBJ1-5,TGTGCCAGTAGTATAGTGGCGACAAATCAGCCCCAGCATTTT,CASSIVATNQPQHF
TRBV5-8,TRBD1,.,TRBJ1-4,TGTGCCAGCAGCTTCGGACAGGGGGCAACTAATGAAAAACTGTTTTTT,CASSFGQGATNEKLFF
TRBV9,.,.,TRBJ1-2,TGTGCCAGCAGCGTAGCAGGGTCTAACTATGGCTACACCTTC,CASSVAGSNYGYTF
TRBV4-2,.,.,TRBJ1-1,TGTGCCAGCAGCCAAGATGGGGAAGGGGTGAACACTGAAGCTTTCTTT,CASSQDGEGVNTEAFF
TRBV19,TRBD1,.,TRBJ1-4,TGTGCCAGTAGTATAGCAGGGGGGAAACTGTTTTTT,CASSIAGGKLFF